The clone carrying this TCR beta chain was recorded many times. TCRbeta libraries were built with three rounds of nested PCR, modified from ARM-PCR. TCRdb re-analysed the multiplex PCR reads in MiXCR, keeping a single row per CDR3 protein. The top ten hold approximately 51% of the sample, which has roughly 75,000 distinct CDR3 sequences, roughly 80% seen once. The data stem from a study of tumor and adjacent non-tumor tissue in lung cancer. RNA was extracted from bulk tissue without any cell sorting. Distant lung tissue was collected more than 3 cm away from the tumor edge. The TCR comes from a man in his 60s with non-small cell lung cancer. Source material: distant non-tumor lung tissue.

The CDR3 spells CASSSPGTGGFNEQFF. The CDR3 DNA follows: TGTGCCAGCAGTTCTCCCGGGACAGGGGGTTTCAATGAGCAGTTCTTC. The chain links TRBV28 to TRBJ2-1; TRBD1 agrees at 11 bases. The trim removed 4 bases at V and 6 bases at J, leaving 8 bases unmatched. CDR3 length: 16 amino acids. Per the germline V gene, CDR1 is MDHEN and CDR2 is SYDVKM. Full variable domain (missing parts from reference TRBV28 and TRBJ2-1): DVKVTQSSRYLVKRTGEKVFLECVQDMDHENMFWYRQDPGLGLRLIYFSYDVKMKEKGDIPEGYSVSREKKERFSLILESASTNQTSMYLCASSSPGTGGFNEQFFGPGTRLTVL.